A selection of T cell receptor beta chains follows, all from one sample in a study of cytomegalovirus exposure and HLA in healthy donors. Clones were sequenced by immunoSEQ multiplex PCR, and TCRdb holds only the in-frame ones, with some missing. The sample contains about 140,000 clones, around 59% of which appear only once. Sequenced input: PBMCs. The receptor set was obtained from a male donor in good health and CMV-seronegative. The CDR3 runs from the conserved cysteine through the conserved F or W. The D gene is left open where the match is weak. For some rows the clone size is stated as once, few or many, or as a class when expanded; others skip it.

j_call,d_call,clone_size,v_call,cdr3_nt,cdr3_aa
TRBJ2-1,.,few,TRBV7-2,TGTGCCAGCAGCTCCATTCTGCTGAGCTCCTACAATGAGCAGTTCTTC,CASSSILLSSYNEQFF
TRBJ2-7,.,.,TRBV7-9,TGTGCCAGCAGCTTAGCAGCAGGGAACTACGAGCAGTACTTC,CASSLAAGNYEQYF
TRBJ2-7,.,.,TRBV15,TGTGCCACCAGCAGAGAGGCCGGGATGGGAAGGGACTACGAGCAGTACTTC,CATSREAGMGRDYEQYF
TRBJ1-2,.,few,TRBV19,TGTGCCAGTAGTATTCAAGACAGTTTATACTATGGCTACACCTTC,CASSIQDSLYYGYTF
TRBJ2-7,.,few,TRBV5-6,TGTGCCAGCAGCTTGGTAGGGTCAGGGGTTATCTACGAGCAGTACTTC,CASSLVGSGVIYEQYF
TRBJ2-1,TRBD2,once,TRBV28,TGTGCCAGCAGCCAAACTAGCGGGGGGCGGAATGAGCAGTTCTTC,CASSQTSGGRNEQFF
TRBJ1-6,TRBD1,few,TRBV11-2,TGTGCCAGCAGCTCGGGGACAGGGGCGTCACCCCTCCACTTT,CASSSGTGASPLHF
TRBJ2-5,TRBD1,few,TRBV29-1,TGCAGCGCCCTAGGAGGACAGGGGGCCGGGCAAGAGACCCAGTACTTC,CSALGGQGAGQETQYF
TRBJ2-5,TRBD2,.,TRBV6-1,TGTGCCAGCAGCGCGGGACTAGCGGTTCAAGAGACCCAGTACTTC,CASSAGLAVQETQYF
TRBJ1-5,TRBD1,.,TRBV7-9,TGTGCCAGCAGCTTGGGACAGGGTCAGCCCCAGCATTTT,CASSLGQGQPQHF
TRBJ2-7,TRBD2,.,TRBV5-1,TGCGCCAGCAGCTTTAGCGGGGCTCCCAGCGAGCAGTACTTC,CASSFSGAPSEQYF
TRBJ2-1,TRBD2,.,TRBV7-9,TGTGCCAGCAGCTACCCCCCAAGACTAGCGGGGGTCATAAATGAGCAGTTCTTC,CASSYPPRLAGVINEQFF
TRBJ1-3,TRBD1,.,TRBV19,TGTGCCAGTCGAGTGGTCGGACAGGGGGCTGGAAACACCATATATTTT,CASRVVGQGAGNTIYF
TRBJ2-7,.,once,TRBV5-1,TGCGCCAGCAGTAGCGAGCCAGATCTATCCTACGAGCAGTACTTC,CASSSEPDLSYEQYF
TRBJ2-5,.,few,TRBV28,TGTGCCAGCTCCCTAGCCAACCAAGAGACCCAGTACTTC,CASSLANQETQYF
TRBJ1-1,.,few,TRBV11-2,TGTGCCAGCAGCTTACACCAGGGGTTTCAGGGCACTGAAGCTTTCTTT,CASSLHQGFQGTEAFF
TRBJ1-1,.,.,TRBV9,TGTGCCAGCGGAGAAGACCTCAACACTGAAGCTTTCTTT,CASGEDLNTEAFF
TRBJ2-1,TRBD2,.,TRBV19,TGTGCCAGTAGTAAACTAGCGCCTTCCGACCCCTACAATGAGCAGTTCTTC,CASSKLAPSDPYNEQFF
TRBJ2-7,.,.,TRBV4-3,TGCGCCAGCAGTCACGGTCAGGACAGTTCCTACGAGCAGTACTTC,CASSHGQDSSYEQYF
TRBJ2-1,TRBD1,.,TRBV5-4,TGTGCCAGCAGCTTTCCCTTGGGACAGGGGAGCGATGAGCAGTTCTTC,CASSFPLGQGSDEQFF
TRBJ2-7,.,few,TRBV20-1,TGCAGTGCTAGCGGGGGCTACGAGCAGTACTTC,CSASGGYEQYF
TRBJ1-5,.,few,TRBV2,TGTGCCAGCAGTGAGAGCGGTCAGCCCCAGCATTTT,CASSESGQPQHF
TRBJ2-1,TRBD1,few,TRBV7-3,TGTGCCAGCAGCTTAAACGAGTTCGCAGGGGGCGGTGAGCAGTTCTTC,CASSLNEFAGGGEQFF
TRBJ1-1,.,.,TRBV7-9,TGTGCCAGCAGACCCAACGTGGAACAGACCATGAACACTGAAGCTTTCTTT,CASRPNVEQTMNTEAFF
TRBJ2-7,.,.,TRBV6-6,TGTGCCAGCAGCAATCCTAACGGAGGACAGAACTACGAGCAGTACTTC,CASSNPNGGQNYEQYF
TRBJ1-2,.,once,TRBV5-1,TGCGCCAGCAGCTTGGGGCCCGGGGGGCAGGATGGCTACACCTTC,CASSLGPGGQDGYTF
TRBJ2-2,.,.,TRBV6-6,TGTGCCAGCAGTTCCCGGGGGGCCGGGCTCGGCGGGGAGCTGTTTTTT,CASSSRGAGLGGELFF
TRBJ2-7,.,.,TRBV9,TGTGCCAGCAGCGGGAGTACGGGTGAGGGTTACGAGCAGTACTTC,CASSGSTGEGYEQYF
TRBJ2-5,.,.,TRBV6-1,TGTGCCAGCAGTGAGGCGTACGGGGAGACCCAGTACTTC,CASSEAYGETQYF
TRBJ1-1,.,.,TRBV11-3,TGTGCCAGCAGCTTTAGCGTTAACACTGAAGCTTTCTTT,CASSFSVNTEAFF
TRBJ1-1,.,.,TRBV30,TGTGCCTGGAGTGCTCGAGGACCAGGGAGGAACCCTGAAGCTTTCTTT,CAWSARGPGRNPEAFF
TRBJ2-7,TRBD2,once,TRBV7-2,TGTGCCAGCAGTGAACAGCGGGGGGGCGGCGAGCAGTACTTC,CASSEQRGGGEQYF
TRBJ1-6,.,once,TRBV30,TGTGCCTGGAGTGGAGGTGATAATTCACCCCTCCACTTT,CAWSGGDNSPLHF
TRBJ2-3,.,.,TRBV28,TGTGCCAGCAGCCCCTGGGCGGGCAGACTCAGCACAGATACGCAGTATTTT,CASSPWAGRLSTDTQYF
TRBJ2-6,TRBD1,.,TRBV6-1,TGTGCCAGCAGTGAAACAGGGGGCGTTGGGGCCAACGTCCTGACTTTC,CASSETGGVGANVLTF
TRBJ2-2,.,.,TRBV6-1,TGTGCCAGCAGTGAGATTCAGGGGTACACCGGGGAGCTGTTTTTT,CASSEIQGYTGELFF
TRBJ2-4,.,.,TRBV5-6,TGTGCCAGCAGCACGGCGGGCGTAAACATTCAGTACTTC,CASSTAGVNIQYF